This TCR beta chain was identified during a study of glioma-infiltrating T cells after dendritic cell vaccination. Study summary: At biweekly intervals, patients got three intradermal dendritic cell vaccine injections.

Profiled with immunoSEQ multiplex PCR; TCRdb holds only in-frame clones, not every one. The sample lists tens of thousands of clones; roughly 87% were seen once. Study results and limitations: Few patients contributed both blood and tumor specimens.

In regard to this clone: Its antigen is currently unknown.

Fresh-frozen tumor tissue and more than two years of survival data were available for all. The input for sequencing was blood, taken before dendritic cell vaccination. The receptor was isolated from a human donor with glioblastoma.

The DNA for the CDR3 is TGTGCCAGCAGTTTAACTCAGGCGGGTCAGCCCCAGCATTTT. This encodes CASSLTQAGQPQHF. This chain links TRBV27 with TRBJ1-5, with D hard to call. The V end was cut by 2 bases, the J end by 6 bases, with 11 bases between. Germline CDR1 is MNHEY and CDR2 is SMNVEV (reference sequence). The CDR3 consists of 14 residues.